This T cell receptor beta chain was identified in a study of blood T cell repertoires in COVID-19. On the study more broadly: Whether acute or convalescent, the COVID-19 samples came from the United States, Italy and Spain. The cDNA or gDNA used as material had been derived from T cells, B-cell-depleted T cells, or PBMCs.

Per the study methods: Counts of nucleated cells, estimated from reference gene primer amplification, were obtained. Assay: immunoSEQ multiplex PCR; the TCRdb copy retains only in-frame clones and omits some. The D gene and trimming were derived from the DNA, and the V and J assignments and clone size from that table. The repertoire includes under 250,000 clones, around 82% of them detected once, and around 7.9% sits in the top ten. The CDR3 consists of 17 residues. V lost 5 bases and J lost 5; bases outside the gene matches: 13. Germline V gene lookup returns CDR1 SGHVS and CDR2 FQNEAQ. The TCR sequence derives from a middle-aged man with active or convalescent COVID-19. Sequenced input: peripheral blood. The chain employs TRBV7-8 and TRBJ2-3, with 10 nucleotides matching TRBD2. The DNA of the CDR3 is TGTGCCAGCAGCCAAAGAGCGGGGGGGCCCGAAAAAGATACGCAGTATTTT. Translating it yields CASSQRAGGPEKDTQYF.